What follows are 21 T cell receptor beta chains derived from one specimen sequenced in a study of CD8 T cells in ankylosing spondylitis. TCRdb independently ran MiXCR on the 5' RACE reads; one entry per CDR3 protein. The table lists 150,000 to 200,000 distinct CDR3 sequences, over 10% of them singletons. Sequencing used blood, either unsorted or a sorted T cell fraction (not recorded which). Every receptor here comes from a female donor with ankylosing spondylitis or in good health (not recorded which).

As for this clonotype: This clone may be a read error of a much larger clone one base away. This chain uses TRBV27 with TRBJ2-7; 13 bases map to TRBD2. The V gene's germline CDR1 is MNHEY and CDR2 SMNVEV (reference sequence). The CDR3 loop spans 16 amino acids. CDR3: CASSPRTSGSIYKQYF. As DNA, the CDR3 is TGTGCCAGCAGTCCTCGGACTAGCGGGAGTATCTACAAGCAGTACTTC.

This clonotype was observed many times. V is TRBV7-2 and J is TRBJ2-7; 7 bases map to TRBD1. The trim removed 1 base at V and 3 bases at J, leaving 3 bases unmatched. This CDR3 spans 14 amino acids. Germline loops: CDR1 SGHTA, CDR2 FQGNSA. The CDR3 sequence is CASSLGQGHYEQYF. The CDR3 nucleotides are TGTGCCAGCAGCTTAGGACAGGGCCACTACGAGCAGTACTTC.

This clonotype was seen many times. This chain joins TRBV12-3 or TRBV12-4 and TRBJ1-4; perhaps TRBD1 as D (5 bases). The germline V and J ends were trimmed by 3 bases and 6 bases, with 17 bases remaining between them. The CDR3 spans 16 residues. The CDR3: CASSFEDLGGDEKLFF. CDR3 nucleotides: TGTGCCAGCAGTTTTGAGGATTTAGGAGGGGATGAAAAACTGTTTTTT.

The rearrangement joins TRBV12-3 or TRBV12-4 to TRBJ2-7; D is perhaps TRBD1 (5 bases). V lost 3 bases and J 5 bases, leaving 14 bases between the germline ends. The CDR3 has 14 residues. CDR3 protein: CASSFFQGSNEQYF. The CDR3, as DNA: TGTGCCAGCAGTTTTTTTCAGGGTTCAAACGAGCAGTACTTC.

The rearrangement links TRBV18 to TRBJ2-1; 9 bases are shared with TRBD2. Germline-derived CDR1 and CDR2 are KGHSH and LQKENI. V lost 3 bases and J lost 6; bases outside the gene matches: 6. The CDR3 is 15 residues long. CDR3 sequence (DNA): TGTGCCAGCTCACCTAAGGGACTAGCTCTCAATGAGCAGTTCTTC. Translating gives CASSPKGLALNEQFF.

A few counts support this clonotype. The chain couples TRBV19 to TRBJ1-1, with a tentative D call TRBD1 (6 bases). The CDR3 is 15 amino acids. Germline V gene sequence: CDR1 LNHDA, CDR2 SQIVND (reference sequence). Trimming shortened V by 6 bases and J by 0 bases, and 14 bases separated the two germline ends. The CDR3 sequence: CASRLGTTVNTEAFF. The CDR3 region has the DNA TGTGCCAGTAGACTCGGGACAACCGTGAACACTGAAGCTTTCTTT.

This clonotype was recorded a few times. This chain joins TRBV7-9 and TRBJ2-4, with a weak D call TRBD1 (6 bases). Germline V lookup: CDR1 SEHNR, CDR2 FQNEAQ (reference sequence). The CDR3 loop spans 17 amino acids. Trimming stripped 0 bases from V and 0 bases from J, with 12 bases between. This chain's CDR3 is CASSLAQGGLAKNIQYF. The DNA of the CDR3 is TGTGCCAGCAGCTTAGCACAGGGTGGCCTAGCCAAAAACATTCAGTACTTC.

This clonotype has at least ten counts. The gene calls are TRBV7-2 and TRBJ1-2, with 9 bases identical to TRBD1. The CDR3 totals 14 residues. Germline-derived CDR1 and CDR2 are SGHTA and FQGNSA. Losses at the gene ends were 3 bases for V and 7 bases for J; bases not matched to a gene: 6. The CDR3 DNA follows: TGTGCCAGCAGCTTGGACAGGGGAGATTTTGGCTACACCTTC. Amino acid sequence: CASSLDRGDFGYTF.

This clonotype was seen a few times. The rearrangement links TRBV6-1 to TRBJ2-3; 11 positions match TRBD2. The germline CDR1 and CDR2 sequences are MNHNS and SASEGT. J gave up 4 bases and V 7 bases, and 13 bases lay outside the gene matches. This CDR3 spans 17 amino acids. The CDR3 protein is CASTSGTSGRGADTQYF. CDR3 DNA: TGTGCCAGCACATCCGGGACTAGCGGTAGAGGGGCAGATACGCAGTATTTT.

In this sample, this clonotype turned up many times. The chain joins TRBV6-2 or TRBV6-3 to TRBJ2-3; D might be TRBD2 (5 bases). Trimming took 7 bases from V and 0 from J, leaving 17 bases between them. Germline assignment: CDR1 MNHEY and CDR2 SVGEGT. The CDR3 extends over 16 amino acids. In nucleotides, the CDR3 is TGTGCCAGCACCTCACCCCCGACTACTAGCACAGATACGCAGTATTTT. This translates into CASTSPPTTSTDTQYF.

This clonotype has a count of ten or more. The chain is built from TRBV12-3 or TRBV12-4 and TRBJ1-5; D may be TRBD1 (6 bases). This CDR3 comprises 14 residues. Deletions cut 5 bases from V and 7 bases from J, with 15 bases between. CDR3 bases: TGTGCCAGCAGTCCGATACAGGGTGACCAGCCCCAGCATTTT. Residues: CASSPIQGDQPQHF.

This clonotype was picked up many times. The CDR3 bases are TGTGCCAGCAGTCTCGGTCGTAGCAATCAGCCCCAGCATTTT. This gives the protein CASSLGRSNQPQHF. The rearrangement joins TRBV12-3 or TRBV12-4 to TRBJ1-5; D ambiguous. The CDR3 extends over 14 amino acids. The V end lost 5 bases, the J end lost 0 bases, and 8 bases lay between the germline ends.

In this sample, this clonotype turned up a few times. This chain joins TRBV15 and TRBJ2-1, with TRBD1 identical over 9 bases. From germline, CDR1 is LNHNV and CDR2 YYDKDF (reference sequence). V shed 3 bases and J 8 bases; nucleotides not matched to a gene: 11. The CDR3 length is 16 residues. CDR3 amino acids: CATSRSEQGARDEQFF. CDR3 DNA sequence: TGTGCCACCAGCAGGTCCGAACAGGGGGCAAGGGATGAGCAGTTCTTC. Together with reference TRBV15 and TRBJ2-1, the CDR3 gives the full variable domain: DAMVIQNPRYQVTQFGKPVTLSCSQTLNHNVMYWYQQKSSQAPKLLFHYYDKDFNNEADTPDNFQSRRPNTSFCFLDIRSPGLGDTAMYLCATSRSEQGARDEQFFGPGTRLTVL.

This clonotype was recorded at least ten times. V usage is TRBV29-1 and J usage is TRBJ2-3, with D possibly being TRBD1 or TRBD2 (6 bases each). The CDR3 spans 14 residues. Deletions cut 3 bases from V and 5 bases from J, with 15 bases between. Germline CDR1 is SQVTM and CDR2 is ANQGSEA. As DNA, the CDR3 is TGCAGCGTTGAGGGCGGAGGGGGAGAAGATACGCAGTATTTT. Protein: CSVEGGGGEDTQYF.

This clonotype was seen more than once but under ten times. The chain joins TRBV13 to TRBJ2-7, with a weak D call TRBD1 (5 bases). V lost 4 bases and J 2 bases, leaving 21 bases between the germline ends. CDR1 is PRHDT and CDR2 is FYEKMQ in the germline V gene (reference sequence). The CDR3 has 17 residues. CDR3 in amino acids: CASSSQFPRTSTYEQYF. In nucleotides, the CDR3 is TGTGCCAGCAGCTCCCAGTTCCCCCGGACATCTACCTACGAGCAGTACTTC. Filled out from reference TRBV13 and TRBJ2-7, the complete variable domain reads AAGVIQSPRHLIKEKRETATLKCYPIPRHDTVYWYQQGPGQDPQFLISFYEKMQSDKGSIPDRFSAQQFSDYHSELNMSSLELGDSALYFCASSSQFPRTSTYEQYFGPGTRLTVT.

A few counts support this clonotype. The rearrangement links TRBV7-9 to TRBJ1-1, with 10 bases that match TRBD1. Trimming removed 3 bases from V and 0 bases from J; junction bases left unmatched: 7. Germline-derived CDR1 and CDR2 are SEHNR and FQNEAQ (reference sequence). The CDR3 runs 17 residues. The CDR3, as DNA: TGTGCCAGCAGCTTTGGGACAGGGGACAAAATGAACACTGAAGCTTTCTTT. As protein: CASSFGTGDKMNTEAFF. Complete variable domain (other parts from reference TRBV7-9 and TRBJ1-1): DTGVSQNPRHKITKRGQNVTFRCDPISEHNRLYWYRQTLGQGPEFLTYFQNEAQLEKSRLLSDRFSAERPKGSFSTLEIQRTEQGDSAMYLCASSFGTGDKMNTEAFFGQGTRLTVV.

There are many counts of this clonotype. J is TRBJ2-3 and V is TRBV7-2, with TRBD2 as a possible D gene (6 bases). The germline gives CDR1 SGHTA, CDR2 FQGNSA. Trimming shortened V by 1 base and J by 1 base, and 9 bases separated the two germline ends. The CDR3 sequence is 15 residues long. CDR3 in amino acids: CASSLDQRGTDTQYF. As DNA, the CDR3 is TGTGCCAGCAGCTTAGACCAGCGGGGCACAGATACGCAGTATTTT.

The J gene is TRBJ2-3, the V gene TRBV7-6, with TRBD2 identical over 8 bases. V was pared by 5 bases and J by 1 base, with 5 bases of the junction left unmatched. Germline CDR1 reads SGHVS; CDR2 reads FNYEAQ. The CDR3 sequence is 15 residues long. The CDR3 nucleotides are TGTGCCAGCAGCCCGGGAGGGATCCGCACAGATACGCAGTATTTT. Translation gives CASSPGGIRTDTQYF.

This clonotype was recorded many times. The chain has TRBV4-3 and TRBJ1-2, with D possibly matching TRBD1 (5 bases). Germline V lookup: CDR1 LGHNA, CDR2 YSLEER. V was clipped by 0 bases and J by 8 bases, with 13 bases between them. There are 14 residues in the CDR3. The CDR3 nucleotides read TGCGCCAGCAGCCAAGATTTTTCAGGGCGAGGCTACACCTTC. This sequence encodes CASSQDFSGRGYTF.

The chain combines TRBV12-3 or TRBV12-4 with TRBJ2-1; D may be TRBD2 (5 bases). Trimming cost V 1 base and J 4 bases, with 17 bases left between them. This CDR3 comprises 17 residues. CDR3 bases: TGTGCCAGCAGTTTAGGGATAGAGCGCAGAGGGTACAATGAGCAGTTCTTC. It yields the protein CASSLGIERRGYNEQFF.

In its sample, this clonotype was seen many times. Here the CDR3 DNA reads TGCAGTGCTAGAGGTGGGACTCCCTACAATGAGCAGTTCTTC. Its protein is CSARGGTPYNEQFF. The genes are TRBV20-1 and TRBJ2-1; the D gene is possibly TRBD2 (6 bases). This CDR3 is built from 14 residues. Between the trimmed V and J ends, which lost 1 base and 2 bases, there was a span of 9 bases. Germline V lookup: CDR1 DFQATT, CDR2 SNEGSKA (reference sequence).